These 30 T cell receptor beta chains share one sample of origin, sequenced in a study of cytomegalovirus exposure and HLA in healthy donors. PCR primers comprised 60 Vbeta and 13 Jbeta primers. Here immunoSEQ multiplex PCR was the method, and the copy in TCRdb shows in-frame clones only, minus some. The sample comprises fewer than 200,000 clones, roughly 84% of which are singletons, and roughly 0.2% rests with the top ten. Material for sequencing was PBMCs. The receptor set was obtained from a girl under three years old in good health and CMV-seronegative.

The V call is TRBV30, the J call TRBJ1-1; TRBD1 matches at 10 bases. The germline CDR1 and CDR2 sequences are GTSNPN and SVGIG (reference sequence). The CDR3 covers 14 residues. Unmatched junction bases numbered 5, after V lost 3 bases and J lost 4 bases. DNA of the CDR3: TGTGCCTGGAGCCCCGGGACAGGGGTCACTGAAGCTTTCTTT. Amino acids: CAWSPGTGVTEAFF.

The chain recombines TRBV11-2 with TRBJ2-1; 7 nucleotides align to TRBD2. Germline CDR1 SGHAT, CDR2 FQNNGV. The CDR3 covers 13 residues. V shed 1 base and J 8 bases; nucleotides not matched to a gene: 2. The CDR3 here is CASSLGLAHEQFF. The CDR3 DNA follows: TGTGCCAGCAGCTTAGGACTAGCCCATGAGCAGTTCTTC.

This rearrangement joins TRBV7-2 to TRBJ2-1; 10 bases agree with TRBD2. The CDR3 has 15 residues. V lost 5 bases, J lost 10 bases, and 11 bases stayed unmatched. The germline V gene encodes CDR1 SGHTA and CDR2 FQGNSA. The CDR3 reads CASSPDSGGAREQFF. CDR3 bases: TGTGCCAGCAGCCCCGACAGCGGGGGGGCGCGGGAGCAGTTCTTC.

A single count supports this clone. The chain has TRBV30 and TRBJ1-4; weak D call: TRBD1 (6 bases). The CDR3 consists of 13 residues. The V end lost 2 bases, the J end lost 6 bases, and 10 bases lay between the germline ends. Per the germline V gene, CDR1 is GTSNPN and CDR2 is SVGIG (reference sequence). In DNA form, the CDR3 reads TGTGCCTGGAGTTGGGGGGGCGATGAAAAACTGTTTTTT. It codes for CAWSWGGDEKLFF.

The V gene is TRBV4-3, the J gene TRBJ1-5, with TRBD1 matching over 9 bases. V gave up 0 bases and J gave up 6 bases; unmatched junction bases: 6. Germline loops: CDR1 LGHNA, CDR2 YSLEER. The CDR3 is 16 amino acids. The DNA of the CDR3 is TGCGCCAGCAGCCAAGAGACCGGGACAGGGAGTCAGCCCCAGCATTTT. This codes for CASSQETGTGSQPQHF.

The J gene is TRBJ1-3, the V gene TRBV7-9; perhaps TRBD1 as D (5 bases). V was pared by 9 bases and J by 4 bases, with 16 bases between. This CDR3 comprises 14 residues. Per the germline V gene, CDR1 is SEHNR and CDR2 is FQNEAQ (reference sequence). This chain's CDR3 is CASTTRALGNTIYF. In nucleotides, the CDR3 is TGTGCCAGTACCACCAGGGCGCTCGGAAACACCATATATTTT. Combining the CDR3 with reference TRBV7-9 and TRBJ1-3 gives the whole variable domain DTGVSQNPRHKITKRGQNVTFRCDPISEHNRLYWYRQTLGQGPEFLTYFQNEAQLEKSRLLSDRFSAERPKGSFSTLEIQRTEQGDSAMYLCASTTRALGNTIYFGEGSWLTVV.

As regards this clone: At one of its ends the junction is not consistent with the germline gene, which may arise from a read error. The chain combines TRBV11-3 with TRBJ2-2; a weak D match, TRBD2 (6 bases). CDR1 is SGHNT, CDR2 YENEEA, per germline. This CDR3 comprises 12 residues. The CDR3 sequence: CASSLAAGELFF. In DNA, the CDR3 is TGTGCCAGCAGTTTAGCGGCCGGGGAGCTGTTTTTT. The variable domain in full, with the rest retrieved from reference TRBV11-3 and TRBJ2-2, is EAGVVQSPRYKIIEKKQPVAFWCNPISGHNTLYWYLQNLGQGPELLIRYENEEAVDDSQLPKDRFSAERLKGVDSTLKIQPAELGDSAVYLCASSLAAGELFFGEGSRLTVL.

The genes are TRBV4-2 and TRBJ2-7; possible D gene TRBD2, 6 bases. CDR3 length: 16 residues. V gave up 0 bases and J gave up 1 base, with 13 bases separating them. The V gene's germline CDR1 is LGHNA and CDR2 YNFKEQ. Here the CDR3 reads CASSQDHQRASYEQYF. Here the CDR3 DNA reads TGTGCCAGCAGCCAAGATCACCAGCGGGCATCCTACGAGCAGTACTTC.

V and J are TRBV30 and TRBJ2-5, with D tentatively TRBD2 (7 bases). The V and J ends lost 8 bases and 7 bases respectively, with 17 bases between them. CDR1 GTSNPN and CDR2 SVGIG come from the germline V gene (reference sequence). This CDR3 region has 12 residues. The CDR3 sequence: CAQGPGEGTQYF. The CDR3 DNA sequence: TGTGCCCAAGGGCCAGGGGAGGGGACCCAGTACTTC.

The V and J genes are TRBV19 and TRBJ1-4; TRBD1 is a possible D gene (5 bases). The germline V gene encodes CDR1 LNHDA and CDR2 SQIVND (reference sequence). The CDR3 sequence is 12 residues long. V was shortened by 7 bases and J by 10 bases, with 13 bases between the two germline ends. CDR3 bases: TGTGCCAGTACCTCGGGGAGGGGAAAACTGTTTTTT. This translates into CASTSGRGKLFF.

The chain is built from TRBV27 and TRBJ2-1; D is perhaps TRBD2 (5 bases). Germline lookup yields CDR1 MNHEY and CDR2 SMNVEV (reference sequence). Trimming cost V 5 bases and J 5 bases, with 19 bases left between them. This CDR3 is 16 amino acids long. CDR3 protein: CASSPTARRAHNEQFF. DNA for the CDR3: TGTGCCAGCAGTCCAACCGCGAGGCGGGCCCACAATGAGCAGTTCTTC.

The rearrangement links TRBV7-2 to TRBJ2-5, with 10 bases that match TRBD2. The V gene end was trimmed by 1 base and the J gene end by 5 bases; junction bases not matched to a gene: 7. Germline V gene sequence: CDR1 SGHTA, CDR2 FQGNSA. This CDR3 is built from 16 residues. The CDR3 nucleotides are TGTGCCAGCAGCTTAGAAAGAAGCGGGGGGGCGGAGACCCAGTACTTC. Translating it yields CASSLERSGGAETQYF.

The rearrangement links TRBV14 to TRBJ1-5, with TRBD1 as a possible D gene (6 bases). Germline V gene lookup returns CDR1 SGHDN and CDR2 FVKESK. Trimming removed 0 bases at V and 4 bases at J, with 16 bases between. The CDR3 is 17 residues long. The CDR3 is CASSQELRQVGNQPQHF. The CDR3 DNA follows: TGTGCCAGCAGCCAAGAATTAAGACAGGTAGGAAATCAGCCCCAGCATTTT.

The chain couples TRBV19 to TRBJ1-2; TRBD1 agrees at 7 bases. This CDR3 has 12 residues. The germline CDR1 and CDR2 sequences are LNHDA and SQIVND (reference sequence). V shed 5 bases and J 8 bases; nucleotides not matched to a gene: 5. The CDR3 DNA reads TGTGCCAGTAGTCGACAGGGATGGGGCTACACCTTC. It specifies CASSRQGWGYTF.

The chain is built from TRBV10-3 and TRBJ2-1, with D hard to call. This CDR3 has 17 residues. Germline CDR1 and CDR2: ENHRY and SYGVKD. V lost 0 bases and J 0 bases, leaving 12 bases between the germline ends. CDR3 coding DNA: TGTGCCATCAGTGAGTCGAGGATGGAAGTCTCCTACAATGAGCAGTTCTTC. It codes for CAISESRMEVSYNEQFF.

V is TRBV27 and J is TRBJ2-7, with TRBD1 matching 8 bases. V dropped 0 bases and J dropped 2; count of bases not matched to a gene: 3. This CDR3 has 15 residues. Germline CDR1 is MNHEY and CDR2 is SMNVEV (reference sequence). The CDR3 reads CASSLSTGVPYEQYF. CDR3 sequence (DNA): TGTGCCAGCAGTTTATCGACAGGGGTACCCTACGAGCAGTACTTC.

The V gene is TRBV7-2, the J gene TRBJ2-7; D gene unclear. Germline CDR1 and CDR2: SGHTA and FQGNSA. The CDR3 has 16 residues. Trimming took 0 bases from V and 1 from J, leaving 13 bases between them. The CDR3 protein is CASSLAAVTASYEQYF. The CDR3 DNA is TGTGCCAGCAGCTTAGCTGCGGTAACTGCTTCCTACGAGCAGTACTTC.

The chain uses TRBV10-3 and TRBJ2-2; D remains ambiguous. Trimming pared 1 base from V and 9 bases from J, leaving 9 bases between. The CDR3 covers 13 residues. In germline, CDR1 is ENHRY, CDR2 SYGVKD. Here the CDR3 reads CAISEFQERELFF. The DNA of the CDR3 is TGTGCCATCAGTGAGTTCCAGGAACGGGAGCTGTTTTTT.

The chain uses TRBV7-8 and TRBJ1-2; D possibly corresponds to TRBD1 (5 bases). Germline assignment: CDR1 SGHVS and CDR2 FQNEAQ. The V gene lost 1 base and the J gene lost 4 bases, with 13 bases spanning the gap. The CDR3 covers 15 residues. Here the CDR3 DNA reads TGTGCCAGCAGCTTAGGGGGGGAGGGACCCTATGGCTACACCTTC. Amino acids: CASSLGGEGPYGYTF.

On this clone: This CDR3 is also generated by other DNA sequences in the sample. The chain combines TRBV14 with TRBJ2-1; possibly TRBD1 for D (5 bases). Germline V gene data show CDR1 as SGHDN and CDR2 as FVKESK. CDR3 size: 12 residues. The V gene lost 3 bases and the J gene lost 8 bases, with 8 bases spanning the gap. In nucleotides, the CDR3 is TGTGCCAGCAGCCAGCAGGGTTATGAGCAGTTCTTC. As protein: CASSQQGYEQFF.

This clone came up once. The same CDR3 also results from other DNA sequences found in this sample. V and J are TRBV29-1 and TRBJ1-2; 9 bases line up with TRBD1. Germline V gives CDR1 SQVTM, CDR2 ANQGSEA. The CDR3 length is 12 residues. J was trimmed by 3 bases and V by 6 bases; bases with no gene match: 2. DNA of the CDR3: TGCAGCGTGAGGACAGGGGACTATGGCTACACCTTC. Protein sequence: CSVRTGDYGYTF.

The rearrangement links TRBV11-2 to TRBJ2-3; unclear D gene. The CDR3 has 13 amino acids. Germline V gene sequence: CDR1 SGHAT, CDR2 FQNNGV. V lost 0 bases, J lost 5 bases, and 6 bases lay in between. CDR3: CASSLDGRDTQYF. The CDR3, as DNA: TGTGCCAGCAGCTTAGATGGGCGAGATACGCAGTATTTT.

The chain is built from TRBV6-5 and TRBJ1-1, with D possibly being TRBD1 (5 bases). Per the germline V gene, CDR1 is MNHEY and CDR2 is SVGAGI. Trimming took off 0 bases at V and 6 bases at J, with 17 bases between the two ends. This CDR3 is built from 16 residues. CDR3 sequence (DNA): TGTGCCAGCAGTTACTCGACAGCCAGGCTCTCCCCTGAAGCTTTCTTT. Protein sequence: CASSYSTARLSPEAFF.

V gene TRBV7-9 combines with J gene TRBJ2-5; the match to TRBD2 covers 8 bases. This CDR3 spans 15 amino acids. Germline V gives CDR1 SEHNR, CDR2 FQNEAQ (reference sequence). V trimming: 5 bases; J trimming: 3 bases; junction bases outside the gene matches: 8. CDR3 loop: CASSPPGTSEETQYF. The DNA of the CDR3 is TGTGCCAGCAGCCCTCCCGGGACTAGTGAAGAGACCCAGTACTTC.

This chain joins TRBV30 and TRBJ2-1; D uncertain. Per the germline V gene, CDR1 is GTSNPN and CDR2 is SVGIG (reference sequence). CDR3 length equals 8 residues. In nucleotides, the CDR3 is TGTGCAACGGATGAGCAGTTCTTC. Protein: CATDEQFF.

A single count supports this clone. The chain recombines TRBV4-2 with TRBJ1-5, with D tentatively TRBD1 (6 bases). The CDR3 is 16 amino acids. CDR1 LGHNA and CDR2 YNFKEQ come from the germline V gene. V was shortened by 0 bases and J by 5 bases, with 14 bases between the two germline ends. CDR3 DNA: TGTGCCAGCAGCCAAGAACGGGGGGCGATTCATCAGCCCCAGCATTTT. As protein: CASSQERGAIHQPQHF.

This clone was found once. The chain recombines TRBV5-1 with TRBJ2-3; 8 bases are a match to TRBD1. V was clipped by 4 bases and J by 5 bases; unmatched bases: 6. The CDR3 has 14 residues. Looked up from germline, CDR1 is SGHRS and CDR2 is YFSETQ. In DNA, the CDR3 is TGCGCCAGCAGCGCCGGGACAGGAGGAGATACGCAGTATTTT. Translated, it gives CASSAGTGGDTQYF. The full variable domain, completed using reference TRBV5-1 and TRBJ2-3, is KAGVTQTPRYLIKTRGQQVTLSCSPISGHRSVSWYQQTPGQGLQFLFEYFSETQRNKGNFPGRFSGRQFSNSRSEMNVSTLELGDSALYLCASSAGTGGDTQYFGPGTRLTVL.

The chain uses TRBV6-5 and TRBJ2-7; D remains unclear. CDR1 MNHEY and CDR2 SVGAGI come from the germline V gene. Trimming took off 6 bases at V and 6 bases at J, with 15 bases between the two ends. This CDR3 contains 13 residues. The CDR3 loop reads CASSAAYYREQYF. CDR3 DNA sequence: TGTGCCAGCAGCGCTGCGTACTACCGCGAGCAGTACTTC.

The rearrangement links TRBV9 to TRBJ2-7, with 7 bases matching TRBD1. V was pared by 0 bases and J by 4 bases, with 7 bases of the junction left unmatched. The CDR3 loop spans 15 amino acids. The V gene's germline CDR1 is SGDLS and CDR2 YYNGEE. CDR3 region: CASSVDGSGGYEQYF. CDR3 DNA sequence: TGTGCCAGCAGCGTAGACGGGTCAGGGGGTTACGAGCAGTACTTC.

This chain joins TRBV7-9 and TRBJ1-1, with TRBD1 identical over 7 bases. Germline CDR1 reads SEHNR; CDR2 reads FQNEAQ (reference sequence). This CDR3 has 13 amino acids. V was pared by 8 bases and J by 1 base, with 4 bases of the junction left unmatched. CDR3 amino acids: CASQGQTNTEAFF. DNA for the CDR3: TGTGCCAGCCAGGGACAGACGAACACTGAAGCTTTCTTT.